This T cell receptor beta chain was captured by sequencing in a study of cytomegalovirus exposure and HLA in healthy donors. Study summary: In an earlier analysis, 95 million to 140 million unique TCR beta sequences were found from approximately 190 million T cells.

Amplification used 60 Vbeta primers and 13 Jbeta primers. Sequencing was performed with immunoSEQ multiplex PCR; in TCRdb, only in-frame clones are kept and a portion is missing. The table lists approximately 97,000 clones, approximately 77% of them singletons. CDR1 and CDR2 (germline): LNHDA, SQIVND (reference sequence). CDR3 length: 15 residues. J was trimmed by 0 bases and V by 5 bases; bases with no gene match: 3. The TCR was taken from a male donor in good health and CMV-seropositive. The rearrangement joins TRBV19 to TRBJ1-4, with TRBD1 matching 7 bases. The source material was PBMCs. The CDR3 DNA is TGTGCCAGTAGTGCTGGGACAGCAACTAATGAAAAACTGTTTTTT. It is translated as CASSAGTATNEKLFF.